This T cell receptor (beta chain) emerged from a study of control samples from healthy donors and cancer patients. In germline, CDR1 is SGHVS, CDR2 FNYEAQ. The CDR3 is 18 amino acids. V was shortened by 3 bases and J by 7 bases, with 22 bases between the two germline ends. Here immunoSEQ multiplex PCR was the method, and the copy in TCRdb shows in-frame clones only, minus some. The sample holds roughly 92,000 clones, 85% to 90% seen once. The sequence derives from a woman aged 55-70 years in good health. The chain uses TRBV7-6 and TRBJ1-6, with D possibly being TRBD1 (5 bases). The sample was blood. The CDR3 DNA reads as TGTGCCAGCAGCTTTTTGAGGGGACCGGCGGAAAGGAATTCACCCCTCCACTTT. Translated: CASSFLRGPAERNSPLHF. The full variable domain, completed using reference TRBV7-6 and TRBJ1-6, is GAGVSQSPRYKVTKRGQDVALRCDPISGHVSLYWYRQALGQGPEFLTYFNYEAQQDKSGLPNDRFSAERPEGSISTLTIQRTEQRDSAMYRCASSFLRGPAERNSPLHFGNGTRLTVT.